This TCR beta chain was captured by sequencing in a study of CD8+CD57+ T cells in acquired aplastic anemia. General observations from the study: Patients and controls had in common twenty-nine CD8+ CDR3 sequences.

In its sample, this clonotype was seen many times. No antigen is known for it. According to the study, genomic DNA was the template for TCR beta VDJ and CDR3 profiling. Each CDR3 protein gets one entry after TCRdb re-called the reads with MiXCR. The repertoire includes 180,000 or so distinct CDR3 sequences, around 45% of them detected once, and approximately 3% sits in the top ten. CDR1 is LNHDA and CDR2 is SQIVND in the germline V gene (reference sequence). CDR3 length: 14 amino acids. V shed 5 bases and J 1 base; nucleotides not matched to a gene: 5. The sample was sorted CD4+, CD8+, or CD8+CD57+ T cells (not recorded which) from PBMCs. V is TRBV19 and J is TRBJ2-7; 7 nucleotides align to TRBD1. The origin of this receptor is a human donor in good health. In DNA, the CDR3 is TGTGCCAGTAGTGTGACAGGGACGTCCTACGAGCAGTACTTC. It encodes CASSVTGTSYEQYF.